This TCR beta chain is from a study of post-analysis software for immune sequencing data (dated by TCRdb to about 2015). Regarding the study in general: Recorded disease courses included relapsing-remitting, secondary progressive and progressive-relapsing multiple sclerosis, with some patients lacking subtype annotation. The patient repertoires were compared against some twelve previously published healthy control repertoires obtained from donors aged roughly 6 to 25 years. A subset of samples was prepared in parallel using single-end sample barcoding, then pooled and co-amplified after Illumina adapter ligation.

Worth noting for this clonotype: What this receptor recognizes is not known. No clone much larger than this one lies a single base away; base qualities are absent.

Library creation used PCR. Instrument on record: Illumina HiSeq 2500. Unique molecular identifiers were incorporated into TCR beta cDNA libraries to reduce PCR and sequencing biases. Per 1 to 10 million input T cells, approximately 500,000 cDNA molecules were obtained, such that each molecule approximated one T cell. The patient libraries were prepared and sequenced using the same protocol as the earlier healthy control dataset. Samples belonging to the same batch were prepared together, multiplexed and sequenced on a shared HiSeq lane. As for the original processing: MIGEC was used to process the raw barcoded reads, and molecular identifier groups with only a single read were discarded before consensus assembly and CDR3 extraction. VDJtools was used for post-analysis of the clonotype tables, with diversity normalized by down-sampling every dataset to the smallest sample size. To correct batch-related cross-sample contamination, repertoire overlap clustering matched CDR3 amino acid sequences but not nucleotide sequences. TCRdb ran its own pipeline on the public reads, namely fastp trimming at Q25 and MiXCR clone calling, and kept in-frame beta chains. Each entry is one CDR3 protein sequence, shown with its most common DNA and genes. TCRdb, not the original authors, processed these V and J calls. The sample profile shows about 810,000 distinct CDR3 sequences; approximately 57% of them were found once. The ten top clones hold 4% to 5.5% of the sample.

The CDR3 has 14 amino acids, counting the end cysteine and phenylalanine. Only the CDR3 part of the read is kept: 42 bases, read in frame from the first base. CDR1 is given as SEHNR and CDR2 as FQNEAQ, both from the germline V gene (reference sequence). To demonstrate the VDJtools post-analysis software, the study profiled TCR beta repertoires from the peripheral blood of about a dozen young patients with multiple sclerosis. The multiple sclerosis patients were children and adolescents between roughly 6 and 17 years of age. On the study overall, not on this receptor specifically: Direct clustering with F measure showed strong co-clustering of samples prepared in the same batch, prompting a batch-effect correction. The control group was slightly older than the multiple sclerosis patient group. Compared with controls, multiple sclerosis patients had significantly lower normalized Chao1 diversity, a finding suggesting substantial peripheral T-cell clonal expansion. Patients showed significantly higher frequencies than controls for about five TRBV segments, among them TRBV5-6, TRBV5-1 and TRBV20-1.

The receptor chain draws on TRBV7-9 and TRBJ2-5, with a tentative D gene TRBD2 over 7 matching bases. The J call is uncertain, as TRBJ2-7 better fits the DNA end. This receptor was obtained from a girl aged 10 to 17 with multiple sclerosis. Material for sequencing was blood. CDR3 protein: CASSGGGRSYEQYF. The DNA is TGTGCCAGCAGCGGGGGGGGCAGGTCATACGAGCAGTACTTC.